This T cell receptor (beta chain) stems from a study of T cells in Graves' hyperthyroidism and ophthalmopathy. About this clonotype itself: The target antigen is unknown.

From RNA transcripts, TCR beta CDR3 regions were amplified. The TCR CDR3 first-round RT-PCR relied on the HTBI primer set. TCRdb processed the multiplex PCR reads anew with MiXCR; each CDR3 protein has one entry. Here the sample spans around 190,000 distinct CDR3 sequences, about 17% being singletons. Findings and limits, study-wide: Ophthalmopathy got predicted by the model a median approximately six months before its onset. Separating ophthalmopathy from stable hyperthyroidism was achieved by a 13 V-J model.

Any patient presenting with uncontrolled infection, other autoimmune disease, pregnancy or lactation was left out. Orbital computed tomography, thyroid ultrasound, serum thyroxine and TRAb, and clinical symptoms together informed the diagnoses. There are 12 residues in the CDR3. The V gene's germline CDR1 is DFQATT and CDR2 SNEGSKA (reference sequence). The V end was cut by 0 bases, the J end by 12 bases, with 12 bases between. What was sequenced was blood. The V call is TRBV20-1, the J call TRBJ2-1; no reliable D call. This receptor was obtained from a woman between 50 and 59 years old with Graves' hyperthyroidism. The CDR3 loop reads CSARDPGPAQFF. Written as DNA, the CDR3 is TGCAGTGCTAGAGACCCGGGTCCAGCGCAGTTCTTC.